The next 4 T cell receptor beta chains were all read from a single sample in a study of beta chain features in type 1 diabetes. Points from the study as a whole: For Type 1 diabetes patients, all four CD4+ subsets carried TCRB CDR3s that were moderately but significantly shorter.

These receptors are not linked to any known antigen. What was sequenced were expressed TCRB transcripts, since all of the isolated RNA had been reverse transcribed. Libraries were prepared by immunoSEQ multiplex PCR; TCRdb keeps only in-frame clonotypes and omits some of them. The sample carries about 650,000 clones, 12% recorded once. The sequenced sample consisted of naive CD4+ T cells from blood. The receptors were gathered from a man younger than 40 with type 1 diabetes.

CDR3 sequence (DNA): TGTGCCAGCAGTGAAGCGCAGACCACCGAGCAGTACTTC. Translated: CASSEAQTTEQYF. V usage is TRBV6-5 and J usage is TRBJ2-7, with D uncertain. Trimming pared 5 bases from V and 6 bases from J, leaving 14 bases between. Per the germline V gene, CDR1 is MNHEY and CDR2 is SVGAGI. The CDR3 contains 13 residues.

This clone came up a few times. The J gene is TRBJ2-1, the V gene TRBV19; no definite D call. Germline V gene sequence: CDR1 LNHDA, CDR2 SQIVND (reference sequence). This CDR3 contains 15 residues. V was clipped by 5 bases and J by 4 bases, with 15 bases between them. The CDR3 sequence is CASSPTIDGYNEQFF. CDR3 nucleotide sequence: TGTGCCAGTAGTCCTACAATAGACGGGTACAATGAGCAGTTCTTC.

This clone was counted between two and nine times. In DNA, the CDR3 is TGCAGCGTTGAAGGCCCCGCTCTGTCAACAGACCTGAACACTGAAGCTTTCTTT. It yields the protein CSVEGPALSTDLNTEAFF. This sequence joins TRBV29-1 and TRBJ1-1; no clear D. This CDR3 region has 18 residues. The germline V gene has CDR1 SQVTM and CDR2 ANQGSEA. Trimming took 1 base from V and 0 from J, leaving 21 bases between them.

This clone was observed a handful of times. The chain uses TRBV21-1 and TRBJ1-3; TRBD1 is the table's D call, not checked against the DNA. TRBV21-1 is a recognized pseudogene. The CDR3 is made up of 15 amino acids. CDR3 DNA sequence: TGTGCCAGCAGCAAGGACAGCGACTCTGGAAACACCATATATTTT. It yields the protein CASSKDSDSGNTIYF.